This T cell receptor beta chain was found in a study of response to subunit inactivated influenza vaccine. Overall study findings and caveats: The authors offered the suggestion that each seasonal influenza vaccination recruits few new T cells.

Each CDR3 protein gets one entry after TCRdb re-called the RT-PCR reads with MiXCR. The sample carries 590,000 or so distinct CDR3 sequences, about 15% recorded once. This clonotype has a handful of counts. Its specificity is not known. The germline V gene encodes CDR1 SGHRS and CDR2 YFSETQ. The CDR3 length is 15 residues. V trimming: 4 bases; J trimming: 6 bases; junction bases outside the gene matches: 9. The clonotype comes from a man aged 45-65 years who received an inactivated influenza vaccine. Sequenced here: PBMCs from blood, sampled 14 to 15 days before vaccination. This chain links TRBV5-1 with TRBJ2-2, with 7 positions matching TRBD1. The CDR3 spells CASSADKGTAGELFF. The DNA for the CDR3 is TGCGCCAGCAGCGCGGACAAGGGGACAGCCGGGGAGCTGTTTTTT.